This TCR beta chain was obtained from a study of CD8+ T cells in alopecia areata. Study summary: Treated patients were dosed with oral tofacitinib, taking 5 to 10 mg twice daily.

Germline CDR1 SNHLY, CDR2 FYNNEI. V gave up 10 bases and J gave up 4 bases, with 10 bases separating them. The CDR3 spans 11 residues. This clone has only a few counts. Treatment described: oral pan-JAK inhibitor, 5-10 mg twice daily. Extracted from the samples, RNA was reverse transcribed into cDNA to serve as the sequencing template. The repertoire was sequenced with immunoSEQ multiplex PCR; TCRdb's copy has only in-frame clones and lacks some. The sample yields approximately 150,000 clones, roughly 60% seen once. This sequence joins TRBV2 and TRBJ1-2, with D possibly matching TRBD1 (6 bases). The TCR originated in a human donor with alopecia areata. The specimen comprised CD4+ T cells sorted from blood, sampled at week 24, from a patient treated with tofacitinib. The CDR3 protein is CATTDSYGYTF. The CDR3 DNA reads as TGTGCCACCACGGACAGCTATGGCTACACCTTC.